This T cell receptor (beta chain) appears in the sequencing data of a study of Graves' ophthalmopathy and Graves' hyperthyroidism. Germline CDR1 and CDR2: DFQATT and SNEGSKA (reference sequence). The ends were cut back, 1 base at V and 6 bases at J, with 18 bases in the middle. The CDR3 loop spans 15 amino acids. The study amplified TCR beta CDR3 regions using RNA transcripts. First-round RT-PCR with HTBI primers preceded a second-round multiplex PCR. TCRdb fed the multiplex PCR reads into MiXCR, producing one record per CDR3 protein. The table includes about 390,000 distinct CDR3 sequences, 15% to 19% detected once. This clonotype was recorded many times. Among the hyperthyroidism patients, all were newly diagnosed, aged 18 to 65, with under 2 months' duration. Orbital computed tomography and thyroid ultrasound, along with TRAb, serum thyroxine and clinical symptoms, underpinned diagnosis.

The receptor was isolated from a young woman with stable Graves' hyperthyroidism. The chain carries TRBV20-1 and TRBJ1-1; no firm D call. The specimen sequenced was peripheral blood. The CDR3 protein is CSARVASPWVPEAFF. For the CDR3, the DNA is TGCAGTGCTAGAGTAGCGAGCCCTTGGGTCCCTGAAGCTTTCTTT.